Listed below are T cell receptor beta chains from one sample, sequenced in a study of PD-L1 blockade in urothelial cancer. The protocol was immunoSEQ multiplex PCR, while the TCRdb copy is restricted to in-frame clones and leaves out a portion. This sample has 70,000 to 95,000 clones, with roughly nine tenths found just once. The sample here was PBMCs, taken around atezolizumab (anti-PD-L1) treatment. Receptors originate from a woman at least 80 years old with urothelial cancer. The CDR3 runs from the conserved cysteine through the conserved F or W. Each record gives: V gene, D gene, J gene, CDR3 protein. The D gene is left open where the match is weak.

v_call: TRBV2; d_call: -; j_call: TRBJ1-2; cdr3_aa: CASSDIKGRGGYTF
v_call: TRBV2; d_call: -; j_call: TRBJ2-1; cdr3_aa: CATSGESYNEQFF
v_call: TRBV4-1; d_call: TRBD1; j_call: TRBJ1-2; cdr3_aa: CASSPYFGQGYGYTF
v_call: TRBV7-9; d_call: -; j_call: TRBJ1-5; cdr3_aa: CASSLEGFAQPQHF
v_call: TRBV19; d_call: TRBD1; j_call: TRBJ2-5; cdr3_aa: CASNRDRGETQYF
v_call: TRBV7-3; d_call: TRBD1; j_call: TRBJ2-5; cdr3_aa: CASSYGTGQYQETQYF
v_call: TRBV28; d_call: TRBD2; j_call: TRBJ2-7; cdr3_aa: CASSLAGGISYEQYF
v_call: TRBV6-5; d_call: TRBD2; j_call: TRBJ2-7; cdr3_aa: CATRTPAGLADEQYF
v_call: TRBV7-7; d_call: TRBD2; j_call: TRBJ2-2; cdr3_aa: CASSPPGEGNWFNGELFF
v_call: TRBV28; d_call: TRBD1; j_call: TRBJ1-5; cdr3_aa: CASSGTVSNQPQHF
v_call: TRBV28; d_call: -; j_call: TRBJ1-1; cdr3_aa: CASSSTEQGFGTEAFF
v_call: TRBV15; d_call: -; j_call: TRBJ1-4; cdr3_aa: CATSRDPTAQPGNEKLFF
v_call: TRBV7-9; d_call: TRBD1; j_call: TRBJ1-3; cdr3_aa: CASSYRQGLSSGNTIYF
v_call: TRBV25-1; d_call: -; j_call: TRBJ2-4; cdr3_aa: CASSHRDLAKNIQYF
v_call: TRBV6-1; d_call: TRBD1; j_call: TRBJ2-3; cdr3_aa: CASSALSWGQGAADTQYF
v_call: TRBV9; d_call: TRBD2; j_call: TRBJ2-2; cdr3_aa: CASSVVAGGFTGELFF
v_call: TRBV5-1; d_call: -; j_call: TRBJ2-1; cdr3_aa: CASSQVPRSNEQFF
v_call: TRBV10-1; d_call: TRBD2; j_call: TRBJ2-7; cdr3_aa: CASSDPGTSYEQYF
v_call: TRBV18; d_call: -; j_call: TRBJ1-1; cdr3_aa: CASSLQELTEAFF
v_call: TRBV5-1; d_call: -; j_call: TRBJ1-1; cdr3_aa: CASSLSGGNTEAFF
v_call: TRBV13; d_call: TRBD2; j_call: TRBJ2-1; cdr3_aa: CASSLAGTSGEGNEQFF
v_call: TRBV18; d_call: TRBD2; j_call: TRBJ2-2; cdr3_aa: CASSPRLADGELFF
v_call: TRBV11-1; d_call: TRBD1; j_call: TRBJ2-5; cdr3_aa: CASSTGTGAKAQYF
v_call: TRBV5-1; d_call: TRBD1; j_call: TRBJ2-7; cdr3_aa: CASQYSGTVNDEQYF
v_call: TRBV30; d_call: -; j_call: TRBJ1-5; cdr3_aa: CAWTKDRDQPQHF
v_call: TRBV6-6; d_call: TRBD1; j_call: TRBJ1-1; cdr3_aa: CASTLGQVGTEAFF
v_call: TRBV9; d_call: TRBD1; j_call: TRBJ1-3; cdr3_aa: CASSGSGTGIGNTIYF
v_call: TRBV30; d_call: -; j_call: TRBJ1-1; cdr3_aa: CAWREQGKAFF
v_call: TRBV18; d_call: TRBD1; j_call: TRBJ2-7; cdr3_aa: CASSPGVDRAREQYF
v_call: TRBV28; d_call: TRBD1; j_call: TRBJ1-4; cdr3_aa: CASSSVTGGGEKLFF
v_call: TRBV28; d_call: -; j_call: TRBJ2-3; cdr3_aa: CASQQGSTDTQYF
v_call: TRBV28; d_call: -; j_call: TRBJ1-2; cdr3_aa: CASSLGTSIYGYTF
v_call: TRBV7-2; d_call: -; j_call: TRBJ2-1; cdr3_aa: CASSLLQGGQFF
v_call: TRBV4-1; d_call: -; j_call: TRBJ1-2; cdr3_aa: CASSPALGGSYGYTF
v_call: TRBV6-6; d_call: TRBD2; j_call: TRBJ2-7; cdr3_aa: CASSSVAGGSYEQYF
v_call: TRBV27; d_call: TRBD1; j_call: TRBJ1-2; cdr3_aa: CASRTGGINYGYTF
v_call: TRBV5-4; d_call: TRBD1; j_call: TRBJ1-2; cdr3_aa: CASSGRTGGRANYGYTF
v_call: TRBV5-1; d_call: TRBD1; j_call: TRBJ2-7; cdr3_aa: CASSLGGQGIYEQYF
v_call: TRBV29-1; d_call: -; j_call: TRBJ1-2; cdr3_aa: CSVEDRLNLGGYTF
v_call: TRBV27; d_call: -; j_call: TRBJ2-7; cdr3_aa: CASSSRRGEGRNEQYF
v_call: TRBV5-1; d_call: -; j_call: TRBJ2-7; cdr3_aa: CASSLGGSFTYEQYF
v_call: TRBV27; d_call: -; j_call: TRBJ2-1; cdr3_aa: CASSPIQGEQFF
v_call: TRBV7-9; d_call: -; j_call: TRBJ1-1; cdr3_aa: CASSLNRDTEAFF
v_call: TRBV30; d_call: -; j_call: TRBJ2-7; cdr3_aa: CAWGGNYEQYF
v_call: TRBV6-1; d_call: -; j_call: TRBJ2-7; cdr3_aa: CASSESGILHEQYF